This T cell receptor beta chain was observed in a study of low-dose radiotherapy and immunotherapy resistance in tumors. Described time point: after trial treatment. Treatment in this sample: LDRT plus nivolumab, ipilimumab, low-dose cyclophosphamide and aspirin (RACIN trial). Covering alpha and beta chains, TRAV- and TRBV-specific primers were used for the first-strand cDNA. Using a constant-region primer together with a V-primer adapter, TCRs were subjected to 15 to 25 PCR cycles of amplification. TCRdb re-called the reads through MiXCR, storing one row per CDR3 protein. The sample consists of tens of thousands of distinct CDR3 sequences, approximately 26% of them appearing once. This clonotype was seen only a few times. The CDR3 has 12 amino acids. The V end lost 5 bases, the J end lost 2 bases, and 5 bases lay between the germline ends.

The clonotype comes from a male donor with prostate cancer. Here the sequenced sample was PBMCs, taken after low-dose radiotherapy plus immunotherapy. The V call is TRBV12-3 or TRBV12-4, the J call TRBJ2-3; D gene ambiguous. CDR3 in amino acids: CASSGFTDTQYF. CDR3 DNA sequence: TGTGCCAGCAGTGGCTTCACAGATACGCAGTATTTT.